Below are 22 T cell receptor beta chains sequenced from a single sample in a study of radiotherapy plus CTLA-4 blockade in lung cancer. Sequencing was performed with immunoSEQ multiplex PCR; in TCRdb, only in-frame clones are kept and a portion is missing. The sample has about 68,000 clones; 70% to 80% are singletons. Sample: peripheral blood, taken from a patient treated with radiotherapy plus ipilimumab. The receptors originated from a human donor with non-small cell lung cancer who had a complete response to radiotherapy plus ipilimumab.

The chain uses TRBV5-4 and TRBJ2-5; possible D gene TRBD1, 5 bases. The J call may be in error: the DNA end matches TRBJ2-7 better. Germline V gene data show CDR1 as SGHNT and CDR2 as YYREEE (reference sequence). The CDR3 extends over 12 amino acids. The CDR3 loop is CASSSDSYEQYF. DNA of the CDR3: TGTGCCAGCAGCTCCGACAGCTACGAGCAGTACTTC.

The CDR3 bases are TGTGCCAGCAGCGCCGGCGGCGGAGGGGGGGACACTGAAGCTTTCTTT. This translates into CASSAGGGGGDTEAFF. The genes are TRBV11-3 and TRBJ1-1; maybe TRBD1 (6 bases). The CDR3 spans 16 residues. The germline V gene has CDR1 SGHNT and CDR2 YENEEA. Trimming took off 5 bases at V and 3 bases at J, with 19 bases between the two ends. Full variable domain (rest looked up from reference TRBV11-3 and TRBJ1-1): EAGVVQSPRYKIIEKKQPVAFWCNPISGHNTLYWYLQNLGQGPELLIRYENEEAVDDSQLPKDRFSAERLKGVDSTLKIQPAELGDSAVYLCASSAGGGGGDTEAFFGQGTRLTVV.

Points on this clone: At one of its ends the junction is not consistent with the germline gene, which may arise from a read error. The V and J genes are TRBV7-9 and TRBJ2-1; 8 bases line up with TRBD1. The CDR3 covers 15 residues. The germline CDR1 and CDR2 sequences are SEHNR and FQNEAQ (reference sequence). CDR3 protein: CASSLGQGYYNEQFF. The CDR3, as DNA: TGTGCCAGCAGTTTAGGACAGGGATATTACAATGAGCAGTTCTTC.

This clone was seen a handful of times. The junction shows a germline mismatch at one end, possibly a read error. The gene calls are TRBV30 and TRBJ1-1; the D gene is possibly TRBD1 (6 bases). The CDR3 is 10 residues long. The V gene's germline CDR1 is GTSNPN and CDR2 SVGIG (reference sequence). CDR3 bases: TGTGCCTGGAGTCCTCCGGGGGGGGCGTTT. Amino acids: CAWSPPGGAF.

The chain is built from TRBV30 and TRBJ1-4; D not resolved. CDR1 and CDR2 from the germline V gene are GTSNPN and SVGIG (reference sequence). Between the trimmed V and J ends, which lost 1 base and 3 bases, there was a span of 6 bases. The CDR3 is 13 residues long. The CDR3 reads CAWSGMANEKLFF. CDR3 bases: TGTGCCTGGAGTGGAATGGCTAATGAAAAACTGTTTTTT. Based on the CDR3 plus reference TRBV30 and TRBJ1-4, the full variable domain is SQTIHQWPATLVQPVGSPLSLECTVEGTSNPNLYWYRQAAGRGLQLLFYSVGIGQISSEVPQNLSASRPQDRQFILSSKKLLLSDSGFYLCAWSGMANEKLFFGSGTQLSVL.

For this clone: The same CDR3 arises from other DNA sequences in this sample as well. The J gene is TRBJ1-1, the V gene TRBV5-6; D is undetermined. CDR3 length equals 11 residues. Germline V lookup: CDR1 SGHDT, CDR2 YYEEEE. The V and J ends lost 0 bases and 12 bases respectively, with 9 bases between them. The CDR3 sequence: CASSLGPFSFF. The CDR3 DNA reads as TGTGCCAGCAGCTTGGGGCCTTTCTCTTTCTTT.

CDR3 protein: CASACRDYATDTQYF. The CDR3, as DNA: TGTGCCAGCGCGTGCCGAGATTATGCCACAGATACGCAGTATTTT. The J gene is TRBJ2-3, the V gene TRBV6-4; unclear D gene. This CDR3 is 15 amino acids long. Germline V gives CDR1 MRHNA, CDR2 SNTAGT. V was pared by 8 bases and J by 2 bases, with 17 bases between.

For this clone: The junction differs from germline at one of its ends, possibly a read error. V gene TRBV30 combines with J gene TRBJ2-2; D tentatively fits TRBD1 or TRBD2 (7 bases each). The CDR3 is 17 amino acids. Per the germline V gene, CDR1 is GTSNPN and CDR2 is SVGIG (reference sequence). The CDR3 sequence is CARRGGQTKANTGELFF. CDR3 nucleotide sequence: TGTGCCCGGAGGGGGGGACAGACGAAAGCGAACACCGGGGAGCTGTTTTTT.

This rearrangement joins TRBV7-6 to TRBJ1-3; 10 nucleotides match TRBD1. The junction had 9 bases not matched to a gene; V was cut back by 5 bases and J by 2 bases. The CDR3 is 17 amino acids. In germline, CDR1 is SGHVS, CDR2 FNYEAQ. CDR3 amino acids: CASSPRSDRGPGNTIYF. The CDR3 nucleotides read TGTGCCAGCAGCCCCCGGAGCGACAGGGGGCCTGGAAACACCATATATTTT.

V and J are TRBV5-1 and TRBJ2-3; 11 nucleotides match TRBD1. J gave up 5 bases and V 4 bases, and 15 bases lay outside the gene matches. This CDR3 spans 18 amino acids. Germline V gene lookup returns CDR1 SGHRS and CDR2 YFSETQ. The CDR3 DNA is TGCGCCAGCAGCACCGGGACAGGGGGAGGTCGTGGACGAGATACGCAGTATTTT. Protein product: CASSTGTGGGRGRDTQYF.

The chain couples TRBV19 to TRBJ2-5, with TRBD2 matching 9 bases. From germline, CDR1 is LNHDA and CDR2 SQIVND (reference sequence). The CDR3 spans 15 residues. V lost 6 bases, J lost 5 bases, and 10 bases stayed unmatched. DNA of the CDR3: TGTGCCAGTAGCGACCCGGGACTAGCTTTGGAGACCCAGTACTTC. Its protein is CASSDPGLALETQYF.

This clone occurred a few times. V and J are TRBV2 and TRBJ1-5, with TRBD1 matching over 7 bases. J was trimmed by 2 bases and V by 4 bases; bases with no gene match: 5. CDR1 is SNHLY and CDR2 is FYNNEI in the germline V gene. There are 15 residues in the CDR3. CDR3 bases: TGTGCCAGCAGTGTACAGGGGAGCGGCAATCAGCCCCAGCATTTT. Translated: CASSVQGSGNQPQHF.

The V gene is TRBV11-2, the J gene TRBJ1-4, with 9 bases fitting TRBD1. With V trimmed by 3 bases and J by 7 bases, 3 bases remained unmatched. CDR3 length equals 14 residues. Germline-derived CDR1 and CDR2 are SGHAT and FQNNGV. This chain's CDR3 is CASSFRDRVEKLFF. In DNA form, the CDR3 reads TGTGCCAGCAGCTTCCGGGACAGGGTTGAAAAACTGTTTTTT.

V usage is TRBV28 and J usage is TRBJ2-1; D call uncertain. The CDR3 length is 14 residues. The germline V gene encodes CDR1 MDHEN and CDR2 SYDVKM. Trimming left V 5 bases short and J 8 bases short, with 16 bases between. The CDR3 reads CASSPAPRRDEQFF. CDR3 nucleotides: TGTGCCAGCAGTCCAGCTCCGAGAAGGGATGAGCAGTTCTTC.

The rearrangement links TRBV11-2 to TRBJ2-7; D remains unclear. Germline-derived CDR1 and CDR2 are SGHAT and FQNNGV. There are 12 residues in the CDR3. V lost 1 base, J lost 7 bases, and 8 bases lay in between. CDR3 region: CASSLVPREQYF. CDR3 in DNA: TGTGCCAGCAGCTTAGTACCACGAGAGCAGTACTTC.

The sample holds one count of this clone. The rearrangement links TRBV7-2 to TRBJ2-6; D call uncertain. The germline V and J ends were trimmed by 5 bases and 1 base, with 12 bases remaining between them. CDR3 size: 16 residues. Per germline, CDR1 SGHTA and CDR2 FQGNSA. The CDR3 region is CASSKQIGSGANVLTF. In nucleotides, the CDR3 is TGTGCCAGCAGCAAGCAAATTGGGTCTGGGGCCAACGTCCTGACTTTC. Using reference TRBV7-2 and TRBJ2-6 for the parts outside the CDR3, the full variable domain is GAGVSQSPSNKVTEKGKDVELRCDPISGHTALYWYRQSLGQGLEFLIYFQGNSAPDKSGLPSDRFSAERTGGSVSTLTIQRTQQEDSAVYLCASSKQIGSGANVLTFGAGSRLTVL.

This clone was detected a few times. The chain uses TRBV10-1 and TRBJ2-7, with 10 bases that match TRBD2. CDR1 and CDR2 from the germline V gene are WNHNN and SYGVQD (reference sequence). Trimming took 5 bases from V and 0 from J; bases not matched to a gene: 1. The CDR3 is made up of 14 amino acids. The CDR3 here is CASSPSGGSYEQYF. The CDR3 DNA sequence: TGCGCCAGCAGTCCTAGCGGGGGCTCCTACGAGCAGTACTTC.

The chain is built from TRBV9 and TRBJ1-6; no firm D call. Germline V gene data show CDR1 as SGDLS and CDR2 as YYNGEE. The CDR3 is 14 amino acids. V was clipped by 2 bases and J by 4 bases, with 7 bases between them. CDR3 region: CASSVRDYNSPLHF. CDR3 nucleotides: TGTGCCAGCAGCGTCCGGGATTATAATTCACCCCTCCACTTT.

The chain joins TRBV5-5 to TRBJ2-7, with TRBD1 matching 8 bases. CDR1 and CDR2 (germline): SGHKS, YYEKEE (reference sequence). Unmatched junction bases numbered 5, after V lost 0 bases and J lost 6 bases. CDR3 size: 14 residues. CDR3 nucleotide sequence: TGTGCCAGCAGCTTGGCCAGGGGGCGAGGCGAGCAGTACTTC. Translating gives CASSLARGRGEQYF.

This chain uses TRBV5-8 with TRBJ2-2; possible D gene TRBD1, 6 bases. V was clipped by 4 bases and J by 1 base, with 14 bases between them. The germline gives CDR1 SGHTS, CDR2 YDEGEE. The CDR3 loop spans 16 amino acids. DNA of the CDR3: TGTGCCAGCAGCAGAAGACAGGCATTGAACACCGGGGAGCTGTTTTTT. Translation gives CASSRRQALNTGELFF.

The V gene is TRBV9, the J gene TRBJ1-1, with 9 bases matching TRBD1. V lost 4 bases and J lost 6; bases outside the gene matches: 10. The CDR3 covers 15 residues. CDR1 SGDLS and CDR2 YYNGEE come from the germline V gene. This chain's CDR3 is CASSLIQGAGAEAFF. CDR3 bases: TGTGCCAGCAGCCTCATACAGGGGGCAGGGGCTGAAGCTTTCTTT.

The table lists this clone with a few counts. This chain links TRBV7-9 with TRBJ2-7; either TRBD1 or TRBD2 may supply D (5 bases each). Trimming shortened V by 5 bases and J by 4 bases, and 21 bases separated the two germline ends. From germline, CDR1 is SEHNR and CDR2 FQNEAQ (reference sequence). The CDR3 loop spans 16 amino acids. The CDR3 nucleotides are TGTGCCAGCAGCGGGGGAGCTAGCACAAGACCTTACGAGCAGTACGTC. Its protein product is CASSGGASTRPYEQYV.